Listed below are T cell receptor beta chains from one sample, sequenced in a study of blood T cell repertoires in COVID-19. TCRdb keeps only in-frame clones here, not all; method: immunoSEQ multiplex PCR. The sample holds 25,000 to 35,000 clones, 75% to 90% seen once. The sequenced sample consisted of peripheral blood. The receptors originated from a human donor in a cohort sampled during active COVID-19. Both conserved end residues are part of each CDR3. The D gene is left open where the match is weak. Size is omitted from some rows. Given values are once, few, many or a class for expanded clones.

V gene	J gene	clone size	D gene	CDR3 DNA	CDR3 protein
TRBV6-1	TRBJ2-1	-	TRBD2	TGTGCCAGCAGTGAAGGATGGGGGCTAGCGGGAAAATCCTACAATGAGCAGTTCTTC	CASSEGWGLAGKSYNEQFF
TRBV5-4	TRBJ1-6	few	-	TGTGCCAGCACTCTCTCCTTCAATTCACCCCTCCACTTT	CASTLSFNSPLHF
TRBV12-5	TRBJ2-7	-	TRBD1	TGTGCTAGTGGCCCGGACAGGGGAGGGTCCTACGAGCAGTACTTC	CASGPDRGGSYEQYF
TRBV16	TRBJ1-5	few	-	TGTGCCAGCAGCCTACACCCAGATAGCAATCAGCCCCAGCATTTT	CASSLHPDSNQPQHF
TRBV18	TRBJ2-5	-	-	TGTGCCAGCTCACCCCTGATCGGGGACCAAGAGACCCAGTACTTC	CASSPLIGDQETQYF
TRBV11-2	TRBJ1-2	-	-	TGTGCCAGCAGCTTAGTGGGGGCCAATGGCTACACCTTC	CASSLVGANGYTF
TRBV6-5	TRBJ2-5	-	TRBD2	TGTGCCAGCAGTTTGGGGACTAGCGGACTCCAAGAGACCCAGTACTTC	CASSLGTSGLQETQYF
TRBV2	TRBJ1-4	-	TRBD1	TGTGCCAGCAGTGAAGCGACAGGGCTTCGAGAAAAACTGTTTTTT	CASSEATGLREKLFF
TRBV7-8	TRBJ2-3	-	TRBD2	TGTGCCACCTCATCGGGGGGGCGGACAGATACGCAGTATTTT	CATSSGGRTDTQYF
TRBV4-1	TRBJ2-1	-	TRBD2	TGCGCCAGCAGCCCCCCGAGCCGGGGGGGAAATGAGCAGTTCTTC	CASSPPSRGGNEQFF
TRBV2	TRBJ1-2	-	TRBD1	TGTGCCAGCAGCATAGATCAGGGGGCAGATGGCTACACCTTC	CASSIDQGADGYTF
TRBV6-5	TRBJ1-1	-	TRBD1	TGTGCCAGCAGTTACGGGACAGGGATGGGGGACACTGAAGCTTTCTTT	CASSYGTGMGDTEAFF
TRBV4-1	TRBJ1-6	-	TRBD1	TGCGCCAGCAGCCAATATGGACAGGTCAGGAATTCACCCCTCCACTTT	CASSQYGQVRNSPLHF
TRBV7-8	TRBJ2-7	-	-	TGTGCCAGCAGCCAAATGACAGGATCCTACGAGCAGTACTTC	CASSQMTGSYEQYF
TRBV19	TRBJ1-2	-	TRBD1	TGTGCCAGTAGTATCGAGGACAGGGGAAACTATGGCTACACCTTC	CASSIEDRGNYGYTF
TRBV4-1	TRBJ2-7	-	-	TGCGCCAGCAGCCAAGATGGGAGTTCTAGCGAGCAGTACTTC	CASSQDGSSSEQYF
TRBV19	TRBJ1-1	once	-	TGTGCCAGTAGTTTACAGGGATGGGCTGAAGCTTTCTTT	CASSLQGWAEAFF
TRBV6-6	TRBJ2-1	-	-	TGTGCCAGCAGCCCCCGTGAGGGAGGGCAGTTCTTC	CASSPREGGQFF
TRBV19	TRBJ2-7	once	-	TGTGCCAGTAGTTGGGCAGGGGAAAACTACGAGCAGTACTTC	CASSWAGENYEQYF
TRBV19	TRBJ2-7	-	-	TGTGCCAGTAGTACACACGTTGACTACGAGCAGTACTTC	CASSTHVDYEQYF
TRBV6-6	TRBJ2-7	-	-	TGTGCCAGCAAGATGGAAGGGGACTGGACCTACGAGCAGTACTTC	CASKMEGDWTYEQYF
TRBV7-6	TRBJ1-2	-	TRBD1	TGTGCCAGCAGCCCGACCGGGACAGGGGGAAGCTATGGCTACACCTTC	CASSPTGTGGSYGYTF
TRBV27	TRBJ2-7	-	-	TGTGCCAGCAGTTTAGATAGCGGTACCTACGAGCAGTACTTC	CASSLDSGTYEQYF
TRBV9	TRBJ2-1	-	TRBD2	TGTGCCAGCAGCGTAGCTAGCGGGGGGGCAGATGAGCAGTTCTTC	CASSVASGGADEQFF
TRBV30	TRBJ1-2	-	-	TGTGCCTGGAGTGTAGAGGGGGTAAGAGGCTACACCTTC	CAWSVEGVRGYTF
TRBV4-1	TRBJ1-2	-	-	TGCGCCAGCAGCCAAGTAGAGGGTTCTGGCTATGGCTACACCTTC	CASSQVEGSGYGYTF
TRBV21-1	TRBJ1-6	-	-	TGTGCCAGCAGACCCGACAGCTATAATTCACCCCTCCACTTT	CASRPDSYNSPLHF
TRBV6-1	TRBJ2-7	-	-	TGTGCCAGCAGTGAACAATTAGCGGACTCCTACGAGCAGTACTTC	CASSEQLADSYEQYF
TRBV5-1	TRBJ2-7	-	TRBD1	TGCGCCAGCAGCGTAGGATGGGGACAGGCCTACGAGCAGTACTTC	CASSVGWGQAYEQYF
TRBV5-1	TRBJ2-3	-	-	TGCGCCAGCAGCCCGGACATGGCAGGAAATACGCAGTATTTT	CASSPDMAGNTQYF